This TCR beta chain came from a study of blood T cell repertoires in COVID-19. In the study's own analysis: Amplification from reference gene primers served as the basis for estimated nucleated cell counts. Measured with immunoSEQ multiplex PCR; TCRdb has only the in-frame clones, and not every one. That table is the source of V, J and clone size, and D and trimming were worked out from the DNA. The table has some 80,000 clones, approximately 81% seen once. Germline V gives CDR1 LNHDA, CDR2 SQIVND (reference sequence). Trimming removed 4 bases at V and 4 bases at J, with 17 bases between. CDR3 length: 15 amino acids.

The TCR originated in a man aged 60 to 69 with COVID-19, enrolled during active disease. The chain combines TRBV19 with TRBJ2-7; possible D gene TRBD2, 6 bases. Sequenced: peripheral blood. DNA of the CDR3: TGTGCCAGTAGTACCTTTAGCGGATCTCTTTACGAGCAGTACTTC. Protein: CASSTFSGSLYEQYF. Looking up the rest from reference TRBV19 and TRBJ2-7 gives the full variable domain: DGGITQSPKYLFRKEGQNVTLSCEQNLNHDAMYWYRQDPGQGLRLIYYSQIVNDFQKGDIAEGYSVSREKKESFPLTVTSAQKNPTAFYLCASSTFSGSLYEQYFGPGTRLTVT.